In this sample, the clone carrying this T cell receptor (beta chain) turned up a few times. The data originate from a study of early T cells in non-severe SARS-CoV-2 infection. Per the germline V gene, CDR1 is LNHDA and CDR2 is SQIVND (reference sequence). V trimming: 7 bases; J trimming: 6 bases; junction bases outside the gene matches: 6. The CDR3 has 13 residues. Individual cDNA molecules received unique molecular identifiers during library preparation. TCRdb reprocessed the 5' RACE reads with MiXCR, giving one entry per CDR3 protein. The sample consists of 100,000 to 140,000 distinct CDR3 sequences, over 8.5% of them appearing once.

This clonotype was obtained from an adult who was a healthcare worker with PCR-confirmed SARS-CoV-2 infection or an uninfected control (not recorded which). V gene TRBV19 combines with J gene TRBJ1-5; 7 nucleotides match TRBD1. Sequenced: whole blood. The CDR3 here is CASNDRDFQPQHF. For the CDR3, the DNA is TGTGCCAGTAATGACAGGGACTTTCAGCCCCAGCATTTT. Looking up the rest from reference TRBV19 and TRBJ1-5 gives the full variable domain: DGGITQSPKYLFRKEGQNVTLSCEQNLNHDAMYWYRQDPGQGLRLIYYSQIVNDFQKGDIAEGYSVSREKKESFPLTVTSAQKNPTAFYLCASNDRDFQPQHFGDGTRLSIL.